This TCR beta chain was retrieved from a study of T cells after posttransplantation cyclophosphamide. Using immunoSEQ multiplex PCR, the repertoire was profiled, and TCRdb retains in-frame clones only, with some absent. The sample has 24,000 or so clones, none seen only once. Treatment was busulfan-fludarabine conditioning, a marrow graft, and cyclophosphamide on days +3 and +4. This clone was seen ten or more times. Its specificity is unknown. Study-level findings and limits: Later blood repertoires were often dominated by clones from the donor CD8+ memory compartment.

The CDR3 length is 13 residues. Germline loops: CDR1 LNHDA, CDR2 SQIVND (reference sequence). Trimming took off 7 bases at V and 4 bases at J, with 10 bases between the two ends. The receptor's source is a male patient under 35 who received an allogeneic stem cell transplant from a related donor, was CMV-positive, and had no GVHD. Part of the T cells may come from the graft donor. The chain carries TRBV19 and TRBJ2-2; D perhaps matches TRBD1 (6 bases). Sequences were derived from PBMCs, sampled after allogeneic stem cell transplant with posttransplant cyclophosphamide. The CDR3 bases are TGTGCCAGTAAGAGGGGGAGCACCGGGGAGCTGTTTTTT. Its translation: CASKRGSTGELFF.